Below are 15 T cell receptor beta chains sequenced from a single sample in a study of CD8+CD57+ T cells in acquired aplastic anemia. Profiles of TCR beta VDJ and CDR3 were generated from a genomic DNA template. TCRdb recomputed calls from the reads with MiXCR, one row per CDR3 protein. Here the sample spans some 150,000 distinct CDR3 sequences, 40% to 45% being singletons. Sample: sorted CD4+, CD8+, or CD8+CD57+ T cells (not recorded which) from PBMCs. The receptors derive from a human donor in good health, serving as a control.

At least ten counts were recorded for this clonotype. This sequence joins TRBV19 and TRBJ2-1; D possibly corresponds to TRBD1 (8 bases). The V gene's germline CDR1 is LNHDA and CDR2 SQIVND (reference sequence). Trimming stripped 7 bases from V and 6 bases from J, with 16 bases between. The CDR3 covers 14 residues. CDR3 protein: CASKDREGGNEQFF. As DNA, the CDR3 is TGTGCCAGTAAGGACAGGGAGGGGGGCAATGAGCAGTTCTTC.

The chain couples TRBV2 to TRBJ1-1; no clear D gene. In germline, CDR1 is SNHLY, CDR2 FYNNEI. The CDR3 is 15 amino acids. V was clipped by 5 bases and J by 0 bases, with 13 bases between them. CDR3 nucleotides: TGTGCCAGCAGTCCCCGGGAGGGTTTGAACACTGAAGCTTTCTTT. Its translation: CASSPREGLNTEAFF.

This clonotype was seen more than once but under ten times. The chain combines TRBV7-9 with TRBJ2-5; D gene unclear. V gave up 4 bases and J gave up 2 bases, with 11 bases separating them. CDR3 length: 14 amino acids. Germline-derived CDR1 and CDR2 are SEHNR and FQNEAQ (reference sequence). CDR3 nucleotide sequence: TGTGCCAGCAGCTCCTTAATATATCAAGAGACCCAGTACTTC. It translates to CASSSLIYQETQYF.

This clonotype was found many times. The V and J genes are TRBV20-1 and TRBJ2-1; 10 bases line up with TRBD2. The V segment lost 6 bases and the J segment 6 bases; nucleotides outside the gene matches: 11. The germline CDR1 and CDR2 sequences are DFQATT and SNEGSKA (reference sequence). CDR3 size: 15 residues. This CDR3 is CSATPLAGEGNEQFF. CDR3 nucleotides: TGCAGTGCCACGCCCCTAGCGGGAGAGGGCAATGAGCAGTTCTTC.

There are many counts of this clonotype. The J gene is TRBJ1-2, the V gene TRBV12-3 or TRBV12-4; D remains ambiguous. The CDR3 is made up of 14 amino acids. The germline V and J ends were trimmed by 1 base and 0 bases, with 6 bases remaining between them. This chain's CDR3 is CASSLGASNYGYTF. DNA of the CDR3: TGTGCCAGCAGTTTAGGGGCTTCTAACTATGGCTACACCTTC.

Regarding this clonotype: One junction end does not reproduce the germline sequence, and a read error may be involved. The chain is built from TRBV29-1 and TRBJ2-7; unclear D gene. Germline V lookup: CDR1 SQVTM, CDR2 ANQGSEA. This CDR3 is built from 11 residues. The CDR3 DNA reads TGCAGCGCTGCCTCGAGTTACGGGCAGTACTTC. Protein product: CSAASSYGQYF.

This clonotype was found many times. CDR3 sequence: CASSVGMGTDTQYF. CDR3 DNA: TGTGCCAGCAGCGTAGGGATGGGTACAGATACGCAGTATTTT. This chain links TRBV9 with TRBJ2-3; D is unclear. Trimming left V 0 bases short and J 3 bases short, with 8 bases between. The CDR3 is 14 residues long. The V gene's germline CDR1 is SGDLS and CDR2 YYNGEE.

The CDR3 region has the DNA TGCAGTGCTGAGGAGATAGGGATTTCACCCCTCCACTTT. Translated: CSAEEIGISPLHF. The chain is built from TRBV20-1 and TRBJ1-6; no clear D. This CDR3 is built from 13 residues. V gave up 5 bases and J gave up 9 bases, with 14 bases separating them. CDR1 and CDR2 (germline): DFQATT, SNEGSKA (reference sequence).

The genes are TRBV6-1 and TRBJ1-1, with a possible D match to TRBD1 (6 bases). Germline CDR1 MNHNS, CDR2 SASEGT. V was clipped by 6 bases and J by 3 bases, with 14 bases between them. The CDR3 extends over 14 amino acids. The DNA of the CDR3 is TGTGCCAGCAGGACCCGCGGGGGGCACACTGAAGCTTTCTTT. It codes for CASRTRGGHTEAFF.

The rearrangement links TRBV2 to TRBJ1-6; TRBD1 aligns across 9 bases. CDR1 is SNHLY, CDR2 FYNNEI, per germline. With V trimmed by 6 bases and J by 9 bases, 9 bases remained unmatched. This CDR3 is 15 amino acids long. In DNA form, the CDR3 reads TGTGCCAGCAGCTGGTTGGGACAGGGAGGTTCACCCCTCCACTTT. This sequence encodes CASSWLGQGGSPLHF.

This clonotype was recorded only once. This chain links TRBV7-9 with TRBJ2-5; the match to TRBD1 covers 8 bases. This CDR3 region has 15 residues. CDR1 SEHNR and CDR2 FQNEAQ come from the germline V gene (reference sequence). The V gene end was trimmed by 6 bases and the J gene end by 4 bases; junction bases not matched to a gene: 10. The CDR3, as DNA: TGTGCCAGCAGTCGTCAGGACAGGGTAGGAGAGACCCAGTACTTC. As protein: CASSRQDRVGETQYF.

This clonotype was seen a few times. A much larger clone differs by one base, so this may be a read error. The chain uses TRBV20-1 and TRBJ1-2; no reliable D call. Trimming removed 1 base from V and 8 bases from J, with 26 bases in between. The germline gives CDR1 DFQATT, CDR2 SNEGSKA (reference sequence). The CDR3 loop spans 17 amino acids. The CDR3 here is CSARGSRRILRPGGYTF. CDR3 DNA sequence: TGCAGTGCTAGAGGTTCTCGGCGTATCCTGAGGCCGGGGGGCTACACCTTC.

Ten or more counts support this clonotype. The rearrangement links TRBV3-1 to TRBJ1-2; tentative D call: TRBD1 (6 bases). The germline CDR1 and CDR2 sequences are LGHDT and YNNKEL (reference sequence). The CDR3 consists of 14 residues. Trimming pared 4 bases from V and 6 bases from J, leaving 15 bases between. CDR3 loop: CASSLPGANHGYTF. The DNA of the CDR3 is TGTGCCAGCAGCCTTCCAGGGGCAAATCATGGCTACACCTTC.

DNA of the CDR3: TGTGCCATCAGTGAGGCGAATACAGAGTTAAACTATGGCTACACCTTC. It encodes CAISEANTELNYGYTF. V and J are TRBV10-3 and TRBJ1-2; D gene uncertain. The CDR3 covers 16 residues. V lost 2 bases and J 2 bases, leaving 15 bases between the germline ends. Per germline, CDR1 ENHRY and CDR2 SYGVKD.

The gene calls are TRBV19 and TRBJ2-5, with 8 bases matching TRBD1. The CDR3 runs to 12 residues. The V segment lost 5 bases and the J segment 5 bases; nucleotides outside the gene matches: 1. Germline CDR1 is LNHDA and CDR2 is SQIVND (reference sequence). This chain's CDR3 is CASSGDRETQYF. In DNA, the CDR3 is TGTGCCAGTAGTGGGGACAGGGAGACCCAGTACTTC.